This is a list of T cell receptor beta chains from one sample in a study of beta chain features in type 1 diabetes. Only in-frame clones appear in the TCRdb table, and some are missing; sequencing was by immunoSEQ multiplex PCR. This sample has tens of thousands of clones, with around 60% found just once. What was sequenced was stem cell memory CD4+ T cells from blood. These receptors all come from a woman under 40 with type 1 diabetes. The CDR3 runs from the conserved cysteine through the conserved F or W. A D gene is named only where the DNA matches it firmly. Part of the rows lack a size; the others show once, few, many or a class for expanded clones.

d_call: NA
j_call: TRBJ1-2
clone_size: NA
v_call: TRBV21-1
cdr3_aa: CASSKVSRPTNYGYTF
cdr3_nt: TGTGCCAGCAGCAAAGTTAGCAGACCTACTAACTATGGCTACACCTTC

d_call: TRBD1
j_call: TRBJ1-1
clone_size: NA
v_call: TRBV23-1
cdr3_aa: CASTPRTGFEAFF
cdr3_nt: TGCGCCAGCACCCCCCGGACAGGGTTTGAAGCTTTCTTT

d_call: NA
j_call: TRBJ2-3
clone_size: NA
v_call: TRBV14
cdr3_aa: CASSQDRLATFTDTQYF
cdr3_nt: TGTGCCAGCAGCCAAGATCGGCTAGCCACCTTCACAGATACGCAGTATTTT

d_call: NA
j_call: TRBJ1-1
clone_size: NA
v_call: TRBV9
cdr3_aa: CASSVRGGDTEAFF
cdr3_nt: TGTGCCAGCAGCGTAAGGGGAGGGGACACTGAAGCTTTCTTT

d_call: NA
j_call: TRBJ1-1
clone_size: few
v_call: TRBV19
cdr3_aa: CASPPQAGWNTEAFF
cdr3_nt: TGTGCCAGCCCTCCTCAGGCAGGGTGGAACACTGAAGCTTTCTTT

d_call: NA
j_call: TRBJ2-1
clone_size: few
v_call: TRBV19
cdr3_aa: CASRPSVSSYNEQFF
cdr3_nt: TGTGCCAGCCGCCCGAGTGTGAGCTCCTACAATGAGCAGTTCTTC

d_call: NA
j_call: TRBJ2-5
clone_size: NA
v_call: TRBV11-2
cdr3_aa: CASSAPLALETQYF
cdr3_nt: TGTGCCAGCAGCGCACCTCTAGCGTTGGAGACCCAGTACTTC

d_call: NA
j_call: TRBJ2-2
clone_size: NA
v_call: TRBV7-9
cdr3_aa: CASSSSGELFF
cdr3_nt: TGTGCCAGCAGCTCGTCCGGGGAGCTGTTTTTT

d_call: TRBD1
j_call: TRBJ2-1
clone_size: NA
v_call: TRBV7-9
cdr3_aa: CASSLAVGTAYNEQFF
cdr3_nt: TGTGCCAGCAGCTTAGCTGTCGGGACAGCATACAATGAGCAGTTCTTC

d_call: NA
j_call: TRBJ1-2
clone_size: NA
v_call: TRBV6-5
cdr3_aa: CASSYPRDNYGYTF
cdr3_nt: TGTGCCAGCAGTTACCCTAGAGATAACTATGGCTACACCTTC

d_call: NA
j_call: TRBJ2-1
clone_size: NA
v_call: TRBV14
cdr3_aa: CASSPPGTPYNEQFF
cdr3_nt: TGTGCCAGCAGCCCCCCCGGGACACCGTACAATGAGCAGTTCTTC

d_call: TRBD1
j_call: TRBJ2-7
clone_size: few
v_call: TRBV28
cdr3_aa: CASGQGPYEQYF
cdr3_nt: TGTGCCAGCGGACAGGGGCCCTACGAGCAGTACTTC

d_call: TRBD2
j_call: TRBJ2-3
clone_size: few
v_call: TRBV9
cdr3_aa: CASTSSGASTDTQYF
cdr3_nt: TGTGCCAGCACTTCTAGCGGTGCTAGCACAGATACGCAGTATTTT

d_call: TRBD2
j_call: TRBJ2-1
clone_size: few
v_call: TRBV5-4
cdr3_aa: CASSFSGRSYNEQFF
cdr3_nt: TGTGCCAGCAGCTTTAGCGGGAGGTCCTACAATGAGCAGTTCTTC

d_call: NA
j_call: TRBJ2-6
clone_size: once
v_call: TRBV6-6
cdr3_aa: CASSLDSGANVLTF
cdr3_nt: TGTGCCAGCAGTTTAGATTCTGGGGCCAACGTCCTGACTTTC

d_call: NA
j_call: TRBJ2-1
clone_size: NA
v_call: TRBV9
cdr3_aa: CASSTLQANRYNEQFF
cdr3_nt: TGTGCCAGCAGCACCTTACAGGCCAACCGCTACAATGAGCAGTTCTTC

d_call: TRBD2
j_call: TRBJ2-5
clone_size: NA
v_call: TRBV18
cdr3_aa: CASSLPGLAGETQYF
cdr3_nt: TGTGCCAGCTCACTCCCTGGACTAGCGGGAGAGACCCAGTACTTC

d_call: NA
j_call: TRBJ1-1
clone_size: NA
v_call: TRBV4-1
cdr3_aa: CASSQDRQGAKNTEAFF
cdr3_nt: TGCGCCAGCAGCCAAGATCGACAAGGGGCCAAGAACACTGAAGCTTTCTTT